A selection of T cell receptor beta chains follows, all from one sample in a study of T cells expressing NK-cell markers. TCRdb re-called the 5' RACE reads; every CDR3 protein appears as one record, without DNA. The sample table sets out approximately 150,000 distinct CDR3 sequences. Sequencing used blood T cells: a sorted CD56 or NKG2C T cell subset, CD4+ or CD8+ T cells, or bulk PBMC T cells (not recorded which). These receptors originate from a man aged 18-30 years in good health. The CDR3 runs from the conserved cysteine through the conserved F or W. Each record gives: J gene, V gene, CDR3 length, CDR3 protein.

>TRBJ2-3|TRBV6-1|15
CASATGDRARDTQYF
>TRBJ2-7|TRBV29-1|16
CSVEASGRGPLYEQYF
>TRBJ2-3|TRBV20-1|16
CSARDGGVGGPDTQYF
>TRBJ2-1|TRBV6-2/TRBV6-3|12
CASNYGGDPLFF
>TRBJ2-3|TRBV15|16
CATSRDRQGGTDTQYF
>TRBJ2-1|TRBV28|17
CASSHGRSARLDFEQFF
>TRBJ2-1|TRBV3-1|16
CASSQDLGSLENEQFF
>TRBJ1-2|TRBV12-3/TRBV12-4|15
CASSSPRQGTYGYTF
>TRBJ2-2|TRBV25-1|12
CASRTTPGELFF
>TRBJ2-1|TRBV20-1|16
CSARDRSEIRYNEQFF
>TRBJ2-3|TRBV6-2/TRBV6-3|15
CASSYDLWGDATQYF
>TRBJ2-4|TRBV28|15
CASSEQGSTKNIQYF
>TRBJ2-3|TRBV20-1|16
CSARDLSRDGADTQYF
>TRBJ1-1|TRBV21-1|12
CASSTPDGKAFF
>TRBJ2-6|TRBV24-1|15
CATGGVGLGANVLTF
>TRBJ2-1|TRBV12-3/TRBV12-4|17
CASSFGTSGSSYNEQFF
>TRBJ2-1|TRBV29-1|11
CSVDLYNEQFF
>TRBJ2-3|TRBV28|13
CATTPGGTDTQYF
>TRBJ1-5|TRBV19|14
CASIGGGNNQPQHF
>TRBJ2-1|TRBV12-3/TRBV12-4|15
CASTPDRGIYNEQFF
>TRBJ2-3|TRBV12-3/TRBV12-4|15
CASSPRGGFTDTQYF
>TRBJ2-1|TRBV5-5|12
CASSPTLNEQFF
>TRBJ2-5|TRBV2|15
CASYSRQGIGETQYF
>TRBJ2-7|TRBV2|12
CARGTETYEQYF
>TRBJ2-1|TRBV6-2/TRBV6-3|12
CASSYGAVEQFF
>TRBJ1-4|TRBV7-9|16
CASSSYTDGREGKLFF
>TRBJ1-2|TRBV28|16
CASSRVNRGMSYGYTF
>TRBJ2-5|TRBV20-1|16
CSARHHRDRGGETQYF
>TRBJ2-1|TRBV6-1|15
CASSEDSGIGNEQFF
>TRBJ1-5|TRBV6-5|14
CASSSFGGNQPQHF
>TRBJ2-3|TRBV4-2|15
CASSQDFWSTDTQYF
>TRBJ1-6|TRBV7-9|14
CASRSTGAYSPLHF
>TRBJ2-3|TRBV24-1|17
CATSDPPGGPVQDTQYF
>TRBJ2-1|TRBV14|16
CASSQAPGGTYNEQFF
>TRBJ2-2|TRBV12-3/TRBV12-4|14
CASSFFGVTGELFF
>TRBJ2-7|TRBV7-2|15
CASSLVSVSSYEQYF
>TRBJ2-5|TRBV19|15
CASSTPGQGFETQYF
>TRBJ2-7|TRBV29-1|13
CSVLRRSSYEQYF
>TRBJ1-5|TRBV6-1|17
CASSDIVTGVSNQPQHF
>TRBJ2-3|TRBV7-9|13
CASGYQRSDTQYF
>TRBJ2-6|TRBV12-3/TRBV12-4|18
CASSFPHTDRSGANVLTF
>TRBJ2-7|TRBV7-9|16
CASSSKSGTGSYEQYF
>TRBJ1-5|TRBV6-1|14
CASSEAQGSEPQHF
>TRBJ2-1|TRBV19|15
CASSWGERESVEQFF
>TRBJ2-3|TRBV7-8|16
CASSLAGLAGPDTQYF
>TRBJ2-3|TRBV5-1|12
CASSWRADTQYF
>TRBJ2-2|TRBV7-2|13
CASSLAGTRELFF
>TRBJ2-2|TRBV7-8|17
CASIYEAGQAFTGELFF
>TRBJ2-7|TRBV9|14
CASSRYRVGNEQYF